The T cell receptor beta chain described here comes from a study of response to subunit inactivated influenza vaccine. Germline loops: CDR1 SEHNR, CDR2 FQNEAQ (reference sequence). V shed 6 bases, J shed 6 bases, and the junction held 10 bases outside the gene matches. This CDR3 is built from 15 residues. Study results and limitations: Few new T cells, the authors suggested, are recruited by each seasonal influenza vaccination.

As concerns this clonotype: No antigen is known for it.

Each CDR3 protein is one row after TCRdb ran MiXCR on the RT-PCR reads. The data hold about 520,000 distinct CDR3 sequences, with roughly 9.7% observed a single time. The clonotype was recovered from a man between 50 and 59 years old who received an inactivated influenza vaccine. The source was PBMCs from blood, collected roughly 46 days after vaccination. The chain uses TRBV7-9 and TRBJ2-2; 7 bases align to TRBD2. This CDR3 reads CASRPGGYAPGELFF. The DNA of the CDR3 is TGTGCCAGCAGGCCCGGGGGGTATGCACCCGGGGAGCTGTTTTTT.